In its sample, the clone carrying this T cell receptor beta chain was seen once. The data derive from a study of shared clonotypes between healthy human individuals. Assay used: immunoSEQ multiplex PCR; TCRdb lists only in-frame clones, some missing. The table has roughly 2 million clones, approximately 96% seen once; the top ten hold roughly 0.13%. V shed 4 bases and J 10 bases; nucleotides not matched to a gene: 4. CDR1 and CDR2 (germline): SEHNR, FQNEAQ (reference sequence). The CDR3 has 13 amino acids. The receptor was derived from a man between 18 and 29 years old in good health. The genes are TRBV7-9 and TRBJ2-1; 10 bases align to TRBD1. The sequenced sample was naive CD4+ T cells sorted from blood. Subset denoted: CD45RA+ positively selected. CDR3 DNA sequence: TGTGCCAGCAGCTCGACAGGGGGCTTAGAGCAGTTCTTC. Translated, it gives CASSSTGGLEQFF.